What follows are 23 T cell receptor beta chains derived from one specimen sequenced in a study of T-cell memory formation after mild COVID-19. Using its own MiXCR run on the 5' RACE reads, TCRdb lists one record per CDR3 protein. The sample carries approximately 300,000 distinct CDR3 sequences, about 15% recorded once. Specimen: PBMCs or a T cell subset sorted from them (not recorded which). These receptors were collected from a man between 18 and 35 years old who had mild COVID-19 (a few samples of this study predate the infection). Cell type and time point are not known.

This clonotype has just a few counts. The chain recombines TRBV27 with TRBJ1-2; D might be TRBD1 (6 bases). Between the trimmed V and J ends, which lost 3 bases and 8 bases, there was a span of 13 bases. This CDR3 is 13 amino acids long. Germline V gene data show CDR1 as MNHEY and CDR2 as SMNVEV (reference sequence). CDR3 DNA: TGTGCCAGCAGTTTCACCCAGGGGCACGGCTACACCTTC. Its translation is CASSFTQGHGYTF.

This clonotype turned up a few times. The genes are TRBV5-6 and TRBJ2-4; D unclear. Germline V gene data show CDR1 as SGHDT and CDR2 as YYEEEE. Trimming took 4 bases from V and 4 from J, leaving 12 bases between them. CDR3 length: 14 residues. The CDR3 nucleotides are TGTGCCAGCAGCCATTCCGTTCGTAAAAACATTCAGTACTTC. Amino acid sequence: CASSHSVRKNIQYF.

The gene calls are TRBV10-3 and TRBJ2-1; D might be TRBD1 or TRBD2, each matching 5 bases. Germline V CDR1 and CDR2: ENHRY, SYGVKD. The V end lost 6 bases, the J end lost 6 bases, and 24 bases lay between the germline ends. The CDR3 totals 17 residues. In nucleotides, the CDR3 is TGTGCCATCAGGGGCCAGGGCGGGCCTCCCAAGGCCAATGAGCAGTTCTTC. Translated: CAIRGQGGPPKANEQFF.

This chain joins TRBV19 and TRBJ2-1; 9 bases are a match to TRBD1. Germline values: CDR1 LNHDA, CDR2 SQIVND (reference sequence). The length of the CDR3 is 13 residues. Unmatched junction bases numbered 1, after V lost 4 bases and J lost 6 bases. The CDR3 sequence: CASSRGQGNEQFF. The CDR3 DNA sequence: TGTGCCAGTAGTAGGGGACAGGGCAATGAGCAGTTCTTC. The full variable domain, in which reference TRBV19 and TRBJ2-1 provide the parts outside the CDR3, is DGGITQSPKYLFRKEGQNVTLSCEQNLNHDAMYWYRQDPGQGLRLIYYSQIVNDFQKGDIAEGYSVSREKKESFPLTVTSAQKNPTAFYLCASSRGQGNEQFFGPGTRLTVL.

The V call is TRBV7-2, the J call TRBJ2-3; 8 positions match TRBD2. This CDR3 is built from 16 residues. CDR1 and CDR2 from the germline V gene are SGHTA and FQGNSA. Unmatched junction bases numbered 3, after V lost 0 bases and J lost 1 base. The CDR3 nucleotides read TGTGCCAGCAGCTTAGCGGGACTAGTGGGCACAGATACGCAGTATTTT. It codes for CASSLAGLVGTDTQYF.

The chain recombines TRBV6-5 with TRBJ1-2, with a possible D match to TRBD1 (6 bases). Trimming shortened V by 1 base and J by 4 bases, and 10 bases separated the two germline ends. The CDR3 consists of 14 residues. Germline V gives CDR1 MNHEY, CDR2 SVGAGI. In DNA, the CDR3 is TGTGCCAGCAGTTACTGGGGGCCGCTCTATGGCTACACCTTC. Its protein product is CASSYWGPLYGYTF.

V is TRBV20-1 and J is TRBJ2-1, with 11 bases identical to TRBD2. CDR3 length equals 14 residues. The junction had 5 bases not matched to a gene; V was cut back by 2 bases and J by 8 bases. Germline V gene data show CDR1 as DFQATT and CDR2 as SNEGSKA (reference sequence). The CDR3 protein is CSARNSGGVDEQFF. CDR3 nucleotide sequence: TGCAGTGCTAGAAATAGCGGGGGGGTGGATGAGCAGTTCTTC.

This clonotype was seen more than once but under ten times. The CDR3 loop reads CASSQTGIGETQYF. CDR3 nucleotide sequence: TGTGCCAGCAGCCAAACAGGGATTGGGGAGACCCAGTACTTC. The chain recombines TRBV12-3 or TRBV12-4 with TRBJ2-5; perhaps TRBD1 as D (6 bases). CDR3 length: 14 residues. Trimming took 6 bases from V and 5 from J, leaving 16 bases between them.

In its sample, this clonotype was seen many times. The rearrangement uses TRBV9 and TRBJ2-5; D call uncertain. Trimming took 3 bases from V and 5 from J, leaving 14 bases between them. CDR1 is SGDLS and CDR2 is YYNGEE in the germline V gene. The CDR3 is 14 amino acids. CDR3 loop: CASSAEGAWETQYF. The CDR3 DNA reads TGTGCCAGCAGCGCAGAAGGAGCCTGGGAGACCCAGTACTTC.

V is TRBV5-1 and J is TRBJ1-2; D may be TRBD1 (6 bases). CDR1 SGHRS and CDR2 YFSETQ come from the germline V gene. The V gene lost 4 bases and the J gene lost 0 bases, with 10 bases spanning the gap. The CDR3 runs 14 residues. CDR3: CASSRQEANYGYTF. For the CDR3, the DNA is TGCGCCAGCAGCCGACAGGAGGCTAACTATGGCTACACCTTC. The variable domain in full, completed from reference TRBV5-1 and TRBJ1-2, reads KAGVTQTPRYLIKTRGQQVTLSCSPISGHRSVSWYQQTPGQGLQFLFEYFSETQRNKGNFPGRFSGRQFSNSRSEMNVSTLELGDSALYLCASSRQEANYGYTFGSGTRLTVV.

The chain uses TRBV12-3 or TRBV12-4 and TRBJ1-1; D is ambiguous. The CDR3 runs to 13 residues. Trimming took off 8 bases at V and 4 bases at J, with 14 bases between the two ends. CDR3: CASSYQAGTEAFF. CDR3 coding DNA: TGTGCCAGCTCCTATCAGGCGGGCACTGAAGCTTTCTTT.

The gene calls are TRBV28 and TRBJ1-5; D ambiguous. CDR1 is MDHEN, CDR2 SYDVKM, per germline. V was cut by 5 bases and J by 0 bases, with 11 bases left in between. This CDR3 is built from 15 residues. The CDR3 spells CASSPPGNSNQPQHF. In DNA, the CDR3 is TGTGCCAGCAGTCCTCCGGGTAATAGCAATCAGCCCCAGCATTTT.

This rearrangement joins TRBV29-1 to TRBJ2-5; maybe TRBD1 (7 bases). Germline CDR1 and CDR2: SQVTM and ANQGSEA. The V gene lost 6 bases and the J gene lost 2 bases, with 10 bases spanning the gap. The CDR3 consists of 12 residues. The CDR3 spells CSVAGQQETQYF. The DNA for the CDR3 is TGCAGCGTCGCGGGACAGCAAGAGACCCAGTACTTC.

The chain couples TRBV12-3 or TRBV12-4 to TRBJ1-3, with 9 bases lining up with TRBD1. V lost 4 bases and J lost 0; bases outside the gene matches: 13. The CDR3 has 19 amino acids. CDR3: CASSSRTGEAVISGNTIYF. The CDR3 bases are TGTGCCAGCAGTTCTCGGACAGGGGAGGCGGTTATCTCTGGAAACACCATATATTTT.

In nucleotides, the CDR3 is TGTGCCAGCAGCTTAGGGGGACTAGCGGGGGATACGCAGTATTTT. It codes for CASSLGGLAGDTQYF. The chain carries TRBV7-7 and TRBJ2-3; 13 bases are shared with TRBD2. V was pared by 1 base and J by 6 bases, with 1 base of the junction left unmatched. The CDR3 length is 15 residues. The germline V gene encodes CDR1 SSHAT and CDR2 FNYEAQ (reference sequence).

This clonotype occurred a few times. This chain joins TRBV7-9 and TRBJ1-6; TRBD1 matches 9 bases. CDR1 SEHNR and CDR2 FQNEAQ come from the germline V gene (reference sequence). The CDR3 contains 15 residues. Losses at the gene ends were 5 bases for V and 7 bases for J; bases not matched to a gene: 6. CDR3 in amino acids: CASSTWDRENSPLHF. The CDR3 nucleotides read TGTGCCAGCAGCACCTGGGACAGGGAGAATTCACCCCTCCACTTT. Drawing the rest from reference TRBV7-9 and TRBJ1-6, the complete variable domain is DTGVSQNPRHKITKRGQNVTFRCDPISEHNRLYWYRQTLGQGPEFLTYFQNEAQLEKSRLLSDRFSAERPKGSFSTLEIQRTEQGDSAMYLCASSTWDRENSPLHFGNGTRLTVT.

This clonotype was observed many times. This sequence joins TRBV4-1 and TRBJ1-3; no clear D. This CDR3 spans 15 amino acids. V lost 5 bases, J lost 1 base, and 12 bases lay in between. Germline CDR1 MGHRA, CDR2 YSYEKL. DNA for the CDR3: TGCGCCAGCAGCAACCCATCGATTTCTGGAAACACCATATATTTT. Its translation is CASSNPSISGNTIYF.

The chain combines TRBV25-1 with TRBJ2-3; TRBD2 is a possible D gene (5 bases). The CDR3 totals 17 residues. Trimming pared 4 bases from V and 2 bases from J, leaving 19 bases between. Germline-derived CDR1 and CDR2 are MGHDK and SYGVNS. The DNA for the CDR3 is TGTGCCAGCAGTGGAGGAGGAGGAAGACCACCCACAGATACGCAGTATTTT. As protein: CASSGGGGRPPTDTQYF.

The chain joins TRBV7-9 to TRBJ1-3; D is unclear. The CDR3 length is 15 residues. The germline gives CDR1 SEHNR, CDR2 FQNEAQ (reference sequence). V lost 2 bases to trimming and J lost 3 bases, with 11 bases between them. The CDR3 bases are TGTGCCAGCAGCTTAAGCCTCCTCGGTGGAAACACCATATATTTT. Its protein product is CASSLSLLGGNTIYF.

This clonotype was counted ten times or more. The chain combines TRBV9 with TRBJ2-7; no clear D gene. CDR3 size: 14 residues. Germline V CDR1 and CDR2: SGDLS, YYNGEE. V gave up 3 bases and J gave up 3 bases, with 13 bases separating them. CDR3 in DNA: TGTGCCAGCAGCGGTTCCGGGCCCCACTACGAGCAGTACGTC. It codes for CASSGSGPHYEQYV.

The rearrangement links TRBV6-6 to TRBJ1-1; D is unresolved. This CDR3 comprises 14 residues. CDR1 is MNHNY and CDR2 is SVGAGI in the germline V gene (reference sequence). The V gene lost 0 bases and the J gene lost 6 bases, with 11 bases spanning the gap. The CDR3: CASSYSSPRAEAFF. The CDR3 nucleotides read TGTGCCAGCAGTTACTCATCCCCGAGGGCTGAAGCTTTCTTT.

J is TRBJ2-7 and V is TRBV6-1; D is possibly TRBD2 (5 bases). This CDR3 is built from 14 residues. V gave up 4 bases and J gave up 3 bases, with 13 bases separating them. The germline CDR1 and CDR2 sequences are MNHNS and SASEGT. CDR3 in amino acids: CASSVGSGSYEQYF. The CDR3 nucleotides read TGTGCCAGCAGTGTGGGCAGTGGGAGCTACGAGCAGTACTTC.

In its sample, this clonotype was seen once. V and J are TRBV30 and TRBJ2-1; 8 nucleotides agree with TRBD2. The CDR3 runs 14 residues. Germline V gives CDR1 GTSNPN, CDR2 SVGIG (reference sequence). J gave up 2 bases and V 1 base, and 1 base lay outside the gene matches. Here the CDR3 DNA reads TGTGCCTGGAGTGCGGGGGGGCCCTACAATGAGCAGTTCTTC. Translated: CAWSAGGPYNEQFF.